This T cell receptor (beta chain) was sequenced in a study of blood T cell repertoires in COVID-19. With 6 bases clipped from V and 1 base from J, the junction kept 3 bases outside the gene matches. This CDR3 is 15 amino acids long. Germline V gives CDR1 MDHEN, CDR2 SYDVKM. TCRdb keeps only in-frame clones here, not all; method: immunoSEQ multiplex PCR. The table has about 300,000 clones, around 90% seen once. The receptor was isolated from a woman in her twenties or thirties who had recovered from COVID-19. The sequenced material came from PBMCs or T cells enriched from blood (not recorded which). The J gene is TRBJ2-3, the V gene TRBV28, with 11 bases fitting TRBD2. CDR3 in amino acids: CASSTLAGGTDTQYF. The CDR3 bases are TGTGCCAGCAGCACACTAGCGGGGGGCACAGATACGCAGTATTTT.